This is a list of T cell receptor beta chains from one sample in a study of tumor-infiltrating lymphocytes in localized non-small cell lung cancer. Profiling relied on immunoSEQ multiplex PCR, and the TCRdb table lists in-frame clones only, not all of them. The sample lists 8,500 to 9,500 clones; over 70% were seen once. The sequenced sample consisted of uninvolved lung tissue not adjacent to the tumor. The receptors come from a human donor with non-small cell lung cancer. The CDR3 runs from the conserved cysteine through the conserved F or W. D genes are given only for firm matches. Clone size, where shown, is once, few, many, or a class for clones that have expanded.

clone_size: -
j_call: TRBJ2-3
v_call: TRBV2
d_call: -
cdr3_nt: TGTGCCAGCAGTGAGGTCTGGGGCACAGATACGCAGTATTTT
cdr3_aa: CASSEVWGTDTQYF

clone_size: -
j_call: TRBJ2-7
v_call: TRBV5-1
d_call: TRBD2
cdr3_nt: TGCGCCAGCAGCTGGGGGCGGGGGGGCGAGCAGTACTTC
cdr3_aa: CASSWGRGGEQYF

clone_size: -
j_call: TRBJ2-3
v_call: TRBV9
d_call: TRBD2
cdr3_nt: TGTGCCAGCAGCCCAGGGACTAGCGGGGACGGGGATACGCAGTATTTT
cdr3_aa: CASSPGTSGDGDTQYF

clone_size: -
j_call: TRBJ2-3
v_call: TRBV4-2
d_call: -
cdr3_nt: TGTGCCAGCAGCCTTACTACGTCCTCCCGAGATACGCAGTATTTT
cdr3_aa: CASSLTTSSRDTQYF

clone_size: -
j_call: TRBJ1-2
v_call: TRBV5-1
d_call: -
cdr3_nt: TGCGCCAGCAGCTTGGTAGGCGCGGAGGGCTACACCTTC
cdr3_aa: CASSLVGAEGYTF

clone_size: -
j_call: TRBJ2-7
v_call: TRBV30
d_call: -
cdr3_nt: TGTGCCTGGAGTCGAACTAGCTCCTACGAGCAGTACTTC
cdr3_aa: CAWSRTSSYEQYF

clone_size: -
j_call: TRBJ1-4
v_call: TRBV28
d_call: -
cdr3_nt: TGTGCCAGCAGTCTCGGTCAGCCCGGGGCTAATGAAAAACTGTTTTTT
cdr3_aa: CASSLGQPGANEKLFF

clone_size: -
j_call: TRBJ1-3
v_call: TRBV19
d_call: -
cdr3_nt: TGTGCCAGTAGTATAGGACAGCGGTGGGACACCATATATTTT
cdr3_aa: CASSIGQRWDTIYF

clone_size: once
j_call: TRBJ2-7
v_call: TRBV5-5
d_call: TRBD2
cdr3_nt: TGTGCCAGCAGCCCCACGGTTGCGGGAGTAAGGATCGAGCAGTACTTC
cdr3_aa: CASSPTVAGVRIEQYF

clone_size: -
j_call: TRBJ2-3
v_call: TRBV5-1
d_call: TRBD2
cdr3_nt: TGCGCCAGCAGCTCGGTAGCGGGAGAATCGACAGATACGCAGTATTTT
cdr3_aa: CASSSVAGESTDTQYF

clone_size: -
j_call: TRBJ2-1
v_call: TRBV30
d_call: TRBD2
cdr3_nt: TGTGCCTGGAAAGGGAGCGGGAGAAGTGAGCAGTTCTTC
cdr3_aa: CAWKGSGRSEQFF

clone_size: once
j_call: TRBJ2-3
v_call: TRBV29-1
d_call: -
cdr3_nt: TGCAGCGCCCTCCTGGGGGCAGATACGCAGTATTTT
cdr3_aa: CSALLGADTQYF

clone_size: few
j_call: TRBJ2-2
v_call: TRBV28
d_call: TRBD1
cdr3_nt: TGTGCCAGCAGGTCAGGGGGCCACGGGGAGCTGTTTTTT
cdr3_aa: CASRSGGHGELFF

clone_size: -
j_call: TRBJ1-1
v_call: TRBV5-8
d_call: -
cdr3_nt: TGTGCCAGCAGCTTGCCGGGGAGGGGAGTGACTGAAGCTTTCTTT
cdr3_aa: CASSLPGRGVTEAFF

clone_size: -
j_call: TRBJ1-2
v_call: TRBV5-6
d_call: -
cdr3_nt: TGTGCCAGCAGCTTCCGGGACGGCGCCCTCCGCACCTTC
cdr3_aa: CASSFRDGALRTF

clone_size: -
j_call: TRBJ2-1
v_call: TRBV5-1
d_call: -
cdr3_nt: TGCGCCAGCACCCGGTGGGTTCTCGACAATGAGCAGTTCTTC
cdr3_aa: CASTRWVLDNEQFF

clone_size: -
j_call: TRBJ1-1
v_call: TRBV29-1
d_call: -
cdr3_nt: TGCAGCGTGAAGGGACCGCCGGCTGAAGCTTTCTTT
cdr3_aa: CSVKGPPAEAFF

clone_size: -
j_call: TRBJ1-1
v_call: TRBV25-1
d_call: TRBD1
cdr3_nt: TGTGCCAGCAGGACCGCAGGGGGTTCGAACACTGAAGCTTTCTTT
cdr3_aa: CASRTAGGSNTEAFF

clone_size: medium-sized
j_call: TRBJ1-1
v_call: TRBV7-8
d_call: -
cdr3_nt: TGTGCCAGCAGCTTTTCGATTGGCACTGAAGCTTTCTTT
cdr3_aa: CASSFSIGTEAFF

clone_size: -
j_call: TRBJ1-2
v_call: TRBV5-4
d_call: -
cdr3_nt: TGTGCCAGCAGCTTGAGTGGCAACCCCTATGGCTACACCTTC
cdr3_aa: CASSLSGNPYGYTF

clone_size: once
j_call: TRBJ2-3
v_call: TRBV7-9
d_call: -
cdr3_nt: TGTGCCAGCAGTAGGGAAACAGATACGCAGTATTTT
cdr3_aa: CASSRETDTQYF

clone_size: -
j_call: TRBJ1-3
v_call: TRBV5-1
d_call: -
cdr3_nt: TGCGCCAGCAGCGCCGAAGGGGTAACTGGAAACACCATATATTTT
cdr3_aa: CASSAEGVTGNTIYF

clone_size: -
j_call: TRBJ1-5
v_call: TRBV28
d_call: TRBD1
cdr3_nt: TGTGCCAGCACCCTGGGACAGCCCAATCAGCCCCAGCATTTT
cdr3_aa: CASTLGQPNQPQHF

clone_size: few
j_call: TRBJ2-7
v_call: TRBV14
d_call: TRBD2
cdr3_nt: TGTGCCAGCAGCCAAGGATTAGCGGGAGCTGGAGAGCAGTACTTC
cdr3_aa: CASSQGLAGAGEQYF

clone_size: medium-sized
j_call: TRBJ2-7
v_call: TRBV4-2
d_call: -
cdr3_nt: TGTGCCAGCAGCCAAGATTGGGATTCCTACGAGCAGTACTTC
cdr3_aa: CASSQDWDSYEQYF

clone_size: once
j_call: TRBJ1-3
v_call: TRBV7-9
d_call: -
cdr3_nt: TGTGCCAGCCGGACGACCCTTGAATCTGGAAACACCATATATTTT
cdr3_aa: CASRTTLESGNTIYF

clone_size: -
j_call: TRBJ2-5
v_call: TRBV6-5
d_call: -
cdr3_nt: TGTGCCAGCAGTTACTTCTTGGCTAGCGAGGAGACCCAGTACTTC
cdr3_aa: CASSYFLASEETQYF

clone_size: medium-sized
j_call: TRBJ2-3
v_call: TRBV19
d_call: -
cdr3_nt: TGTGCCAGTAGTATCGGACAGTCAGATACGCAGTATTTT
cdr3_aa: CASSIGQSDTQYF

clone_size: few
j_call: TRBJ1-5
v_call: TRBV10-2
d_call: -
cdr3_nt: TGCGCCAGCAGTGAGTCTGCTGGGGAGTATCAGCCCCAGCATTTT
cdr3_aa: CASSESAGEYQPQHF

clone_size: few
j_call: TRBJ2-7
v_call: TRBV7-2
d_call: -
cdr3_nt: TGTGCCAGCAGCCCGGGGCAGGGTCACGAGCAGTACTTC
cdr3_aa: CASSPGQGHEQYF

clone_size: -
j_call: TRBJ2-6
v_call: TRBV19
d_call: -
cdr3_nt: TGTGCCAGTAGTATCGTGGCCTCTGGGGCCAACGTCCTGACTTTC
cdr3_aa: CASSIVASGANVLTF

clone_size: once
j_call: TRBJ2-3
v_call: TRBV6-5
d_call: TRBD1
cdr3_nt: TGTGCCAGCAGTTATGCAACGACAGGGAGACTTGCTACGCAGTATTTT
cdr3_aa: CASSYATTGRLATQYF

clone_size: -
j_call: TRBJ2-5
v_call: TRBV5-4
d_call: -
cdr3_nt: TGTGCCAGCAGCCAAGGGGGAGTTGAGACCCAGTACTTC
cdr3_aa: CASSQGGVETQYF